This TCR beta chain was recovered during a study of CD8+ T cells in alopecia areata. Broader study findings: Tissue-resident alphabeta T cells belonging to normal skin likewise get sequenced within scalp specimens. Lesional tissue from the scalp (especially in alopecia totalis/universalis) showed higher clonality than normal scalp.

Following RNA extraction, reverse transcription yielded cDNA that acted as the sequencing template. Libraries were prepared by immunoSEQ multiplex PCR; TCRdb keeps only in-frame clonotypes and omits some of them. The table lists fewer than 90,000 clones, just over 50% of them singletons. The CDR3 totals 14 residues. CDR1 KGHSH and CDR2 LQKENI come from the germline V gene. Trimming removed 3 bases from V and 6 bases from J, with 12 bases in between. This clone was counted a few times. Its antigen is not known. Collection of lesional scalp punch biopsies and peripheral blood was performed in alopecia areata patients.

V and J are TRBV18 and TRBJ2-1, with D maybe TRBD1 (7 bases). The sample taken for sequencing was NKG2D-high CD8+ T cells sorted from blood. This TCR came from a human donor with alopecia areata. In nucleotides, the CDR3 is TGTGCCAGCTCACCTCCAGGGGGGACCAATGAGCAGTTCTTC. Translation: CASSPPGGTNEQFF. Supplemented by reference TRBV18 and TRBJ2-1, the full variable domain reads NAGVMQNPRHLVRRRGQEARLRCSPMKGHSHVYWYRQLPEEGLKFMVYLQKENIIDESGMPKERFSAEFPKEGPSILRIQQVVRGDSAAYFCASSPPGGTNEQFFGPGTRLTVL.